The present TCR beta chain was sequenced within a study of T cell responses to AZD1222 COVID-19 vaccine. Study-level results: Spike-specific TCRs gained breadth and depth after people received two AZD1222 doses.

Of note for this clone: Its target is not known.

This table comes from immunoSEQ multiplex PCR, and its TCRdb copy is limited to in-frame clones, with some not included. There are about 79,000 clones in the sample; over 75% occur only once, and around 20% lies in the top ten. The specimen was peripheral blood, collected on day 0 of AZD1222 vaccination. The TCR was taken from an adult in good health.

The CDR3: CASSQGQGRGGYTF. The CDR3, as DNA: TGTGCCAGCAGCCAAGGGCAGGGTCGTGGTGGCTACACCTTC. The chain couples TRBV3-1 (or the pseudogene TRBV3-2) to TRBJ1-2; possibly TRBD1 for D (5 bases). Germline V lookup: CDR1 LGHDT, CDR2 YNNKEL (reference sequence). The length of the CDR3 is 14 residues. V was shortened by 1 base and J by 7 bases, with 13 bases between the two germline ends.